Shown below are 29 T cell receptor beta chains from a single sample sequenced in a study of cytomegalovirus exposure and HLA in healthy donors. The PCR employed 60 Vbeta primers together with 13 Jbeta primers. Repertoires were generated with immunoSEQ multiplex PCR, while TCRdb's copy carries only in-frame clones and drops some. The sample yields approximately 160,000 clones, over 70% seen once. Sequences were obtained from PBMCs. The origin of the receptors is a man aged 50-60 years in good health and CMV-seropositive.

V gene TRBV18 combines with J gene TRBJ1-2, with 8 bases identical to TRBD1. CDR1 KGHSH and CDR2 LQKENI come from the germline V gene. The CDR3 totals 14 residues. With 3 bases clipped from V and 6 bases from J, the junction kept 6 bases outside the gene matches. CDR3 region: CASSPATGGNGYTF. CDR3 in DNA: TGTGCCAGCTCACCGGCAACAGGGGGTAATGGCTACACCTTC.

The chain recombines TRBV7-3 with TRBJ2-1, with 7 bases aligning to TRBD2. The CDR3 has 15 residues. Germline CDR1 SGHTA, CDR2 FQGTGA. J was trimmed by 4 bases and V by 1 base; bases with no gene match: 4. This CDR3 reads CASSLRGGSYNEQFF. The CDR3 nucleotides are TGTGCCAGCAGCTTAAGGGGGGGATCGTACAATGAGCAGTTCTTC.

The J gene is TRBJ2-3, the V gene TRBV9; 9 bases fit TRBD2. The CDR3 length is 14 residues. The J segment lost 7 bases and the V segment lost 2 bases, leaving 5 bases of the junction unmatched. Germline lookup yields CDR1 SGDLS and CDR2 YYNGEE. The CDR3 loop reads CASSVDSGGYTQYF. The CDR3 DNA follows: TGTGCCAGCAGCGTGGACAGCGGGGGGTATACGCAGTATTTT.

This chain joins TRBV5-5 and TRBJ1-5; D might be TRBD1 (6 bases). The CDR3 spans 19 residues. Trimming removed 0 bases from V and 2 bases from J, with 21 bases in between. Per the germline V gene, CDR1 is SGHKS and CDR2 is YYEKEE (reference sequence). This CDR3 is CASSLAGTPTGNGNQPQHF. The CDR3 DNA reads as TGTGCCAGCAGCTTGGCGGGGACACCCACAGGGAATGGCAATCAGCCCCAGCATTTT.

This chain links TRBV14 with TRBJ1-3; no reliable D call. From germline, CDR1 is SGHDN and CDR2 FVKESK. The CDR3 runs 14 residues. With 1 base removed from V and 2 bases from J, the gap between germline ends came to 6 bases. This CDR3 reads CASSQGQAGNTIYF. The CDR3 coding sequence is TGTGCCAGCAGCCAAGGACAAGCTGGAAACACCATATATTTT.

DNA of the CDR3: TGTGCCTGGAGTACTAGCGGGATTCGGAATGAGCAGTTCTTC. Protein sequence: CAWSTSGIRNEQFF. The rearrangement joins TRBV30 to TRBJ2-1; TRBD2 aligns across 10 bases. Germline CDR1 reads GTSNPN; CDR2 reads SVGIG (reference sequence). Trimming cost V 2 bases and J 7 bases; bases outside gene matches: 5. This CDR3 is 14 amino acids long. Combining the CDR3 with reference TRBV30 and TRBJ2-1 gives the whole variable domain SQTIHQWPATLVQPVGSPLSLECTVEGTSNPNLYWYRQAAGRGLQLLFYSVGIGQISSEVPQNLSASRPQDRQFILSSKKLLLSDSGFYLCAWSTSGIRNEQFFGPGTRLTVL.

The gene calls are TRBV7-9 and TRBJ2-1; 8 bases agree with TRBD1. J was trimmed by 4 bases and V by 5 bases; bases with no gene match: 7. In germline, CDR1 is SEHNR, CDR2 FQNEAQ (reference sequence). The CDR3 contains 15 residues. CDR3: CASSPGQGEYNEQFF. The CDR3 bases are TGTGCCAGCAGCCCAGGACAGGGAGAATACAATGAGCAGTTCTTC. The entire variable domain, with the rest obtained from reference TRBV7-9 and TRBJ2-1, is as follows: DTGVSQNPRHKITKRGQNVTFRCDPISEHNRLYWYRQTLGQGPEFLTYFQNEAQLEKSRLLSDRFSAERPKGSFSTLEIQRTEQGDSAMYLCASSPGQGEYNEQFFGPGTRLTVL.

The genes are TRBV27 and TRBJ2-1; 10 bases match TRBD2. Germline V gives CDR1 MNHEY, CDR2 SMNVEV (reference sequence). The CDR3 consists of 15 residues. Trimming took 3 bases from V and 9 from J; bases not matched to a gene: 8. The CDR3 nucleotides read TGTGCCAGCAGTTTTTACAGCGGGAGGGCTGTTGAGCAGTTCTTC. Protein sequence: CASSFYSGRAVEQFF.

The genes are TRBV4-3 and TRBJ2-7, with 9 bases fitting TRBD2. The junction had 16 bases not matched to a gene; V was cut back by 3 bases and J by 4 bases. CDR3 length: 18 residues. Germline V gives CDR1 LGHNA, CDR2 YSLEER. The chain's CDR3 is CASSHGVSREGRSYEQYF. The CDR3 region has the DNA TGCGCCAGCAGCCACGGCGTTTCGCGGGAGGGCCGGTCGTACGAGCAGTACTTC.

The chain joins TRBV6-1 to TRBJ1-1; 8 bases fit TRBD1. The germline CDR1 and CDR2 sequences are MNHNS and SASEGT. The CDR3 has 11 amino acids. With V trimmed by 6 bases and J by 6 bases, 0 bases remained unmatched. This CDR3 reads CASRDRAEAFF. The CDR3 nucleotides are TGTGCCAGCAGGGACAGGGCTGAAGCTTTCTTT.

The genes are TRBV27 and TRBJ2-5, with 10 positions matching TRBD1. The CDR3 length is 15 residues. V lost 5 bases to trimming and J lost 5 bases; unmatched junction nucleotides: 8. Looked up from germline, CDR1 is MNHEY and CDR2 is SMNVEV (reference sequence). CDR3 sequence (DNA): TGTGCCAGCAGTAGATCCGGGACAGGGGTCGAGACCCAGTACTTC. This sequence encodes CASSRSGTGVETQYF.

This clone was recorded only once. The sample has other DNA sequences that encode this CDR3 too. The chain links TRBV5-1 to TRBJ1-1; D gene uncertain. The CDR3 is made up of 12 amino acids. Germline assignment: CDR1 SGHRS and CDR2 YFSETQ. V dropped 2 bases and J dropped 5 bases, with 7 bases sitting between them. The CDR3 region is CASSLRGTEAFF. The DNA of the CDR3 is TGCGCCAGCAGCTTACGGGGTACTGAAGCTTTCTTT.

This clone was seen once. The chain carries TRBV6-5 and TRBJ2-7; 7 nucleotides match TRBD2. Per the germline V gene, CDR1 is MNHEY and CDR2 is SVGAGI. Trimming removed 6 bases from V and 2 bases from J; junction bases left unmatched: 10. The CDR3 sequence is 15 residues long. CDR3 nucleotides: TGTGCCAGCAGCCCCACGGGGGGAGGAACCTACGAGCAGTACTTC. Its translation: CASSPTGGGTYEQYF.

The chain couples TRBV5-1 to TRBJ1-6; 9 nucleotides agree with TRBD1. The CDR3 length is 16 residues. Germline V CDR1 and CDR2: SGHRS, YFSETQ. V lost 4 bases and J lost 4; bases outside the gene matches: 6. The CDR3 reads CASSPTTGGYNSPLHF. The CDR3 bases are TGCGCCAGCAGCCCCACGACAGGGGGGTATAATTCACCCCTCCACTTT.

This chain links TRBV5-4 with TRBJ1-5, with D uncertain. This CDR3 region has 14 residues. Trimming stripped 4 bases from V and 4 bases from J, with 12 bases between. Germline-derived CDR1 and CDR2 are SGHNT and YYREEE (reference sequence). CDR3 amino acids: CASSLGGMNQPQHF. CDR3 sequence (DNA): TGTGCCAGCAGCCTTGGAGGGATGAATCAGCCCCAGCATTTT.

The chain is built from TRBV5-1 and TRBJ2-3; possibly TRBD1 for D (5 bases). Germline CDR1 reads SGHRS; CDR2 reads YFSETQ. Trimming cost V 1 base and J 4 bases, with 10 bases left between them. The CDR3 is 14 residues long. CDR3 DNA: TGCGCCAGCAGCTTGTTAGGGGTGGCAGATACGCAGTATTTT. It translates to CASSLLGVADTQYF.

The chain links TRBV18 to TRBJ1-5; no clear D gene. The CDR3 length is 15 residues. Trimming pared 3 bases from V and 0 bases from J, leaving 9 bases between. CDR1 and CDR2 (germline): KGHSH, LQKENI. CDR3 loop: CASSPAPPSNQPQHF. CDR3 bases: TGTGCCAGCTCACCGGCCCCCCCTAGCAATCAGCCCCAGCATTTT.

The J gene is TRBJ2-3, the V gene TRBV5-1, with a weak D call TRBD2 (5 bases). The CDR3 runs 15 residues. Trimming stripped 6 bases from V and 2 bases from J, with 16 bases between. Germline lookup yields CDR1 SGHRS and CDR2 YFSETQ. The CDR3 DNA reads as TGCGCCAGCACCCAAGAGGGCCGAATCACAGATACGCAGTATTTT. Protein product: CASTQEGRITDTQYF.

The genes are TRBV29-1 and TRBJ2-5, with TRBD1 matching over 9 bases. Per the germline V gene, CDR1 is SQVTM and CDR2 is ANQGSEA. The V and J ends lost 6 bases and 5 bases, in that order; junction bases with no gene match: 4. The CDR3 has 12 residues. CDR3 DNA: TGCAGCGTGGGGACAGGGTGGGAGACCCAGTACTTC. Encoded protein: CSVGTGWETQYF.

V and J are TRBV6-1 and TRBJ1-5; TRBD1 matches 7 bases. Per the germline V gene, CDR1 is MNHNS and CDR2 is SASEGT. This CDR3 spans 13 amino acids. The V and J ends lost 2 bases and 6 bases, in that order; junction bases with no gene match: 1. The chain's CDR3 is CASSEQGGQPQHF. For the CDR3, the DNA is TGTGCCAGCAGTGAACAGGGGGGTCAGCCCCAGCATTTT.

The chain uses TRBV4-2 and TRBJ2-7; D remains ambiguous. The CDR3 length is 15 residues. Germline CDR1 LGHNA, CDR2 YNFKEQ. V lost 0 bases, J lost 2 bases, and 11 bases lay in between. CDR3 residues: CASSQDRSETYEQYF. The CDR3 DNA sequence: TGTGCCAGCAGCCAAGATAGGAGCGAAACCTACGAGCAGTACTTC.

The chain joins TRBV18 to TRBJ1-6; no clear D. V was clipped by 1 base and J by 10 bases, with 17 bases between them. CDR3 size: 16 residues. Germline V gene sequence: CDR1 KGHSH, CDR2 LQKENI. The CDR3 loop is CASSPRGNGAGSPLHF. CDR3 sequence (DNA): TGTGCCAGCTCACCACGAGGTAACGGCGCGGGCTCACCCCTCCACTTT.

J is TRBJ1-6 and V is TRBV9, with D unresolved. With 1 base removed from V and 5 bases from J, the gap between germline ends came to 7 bases. The CDR3 has 14 amino acids. The germline CDR1 and CDR2 sequences are SGDLS and YYNGEE. CDR3 sequence (DNA): TGTGCCAGCAGCGTAATGTTAGATAATTCACCCCTCCACTTT. This codes for CASSVMLDNSPLHF. The complete variable domain, with remaining parts taken from reference TRBV9 and TRBJ1-6, reads DSGVTQTPKHLITATGQRVTLRCSPRSGDLSVYWYQQSLDQGLQFLIQYYNGEERAKGNILERFSAQQFPDLHSELNLSSLELGDSALYFCASSVMLDNSPLHFGNGTRLTVT.

The chain joins TRBV28 to TRBJ1-4; TRBD1 matches at 9 bases. Germline V gene lookup returns CDR1 MDHEN and CDR2 SYDVKM. The CDR3 runs to 16 residues. The V and J ends lost 6 bases and 16 bases, in that order; junction bases with no gene match: 21. CDR3 nucleotides: TGTGCCAGCAGGGCTCCCGGGACAGGGAAGAGGCTCCGGCCGTTTTTT. The encoded protein is CASRAPGTGKRLRPFF.

V is TRBV5-6 and J is TRBJ1-4, with a tentative D call TRBD1 (6 bases). V shed 2 bases and J shed 5 bases, with 13 bases lying between them. The germline gives CDR1 SGHDT, CDR2 YYEEEE. The CDR3 covers 15 residues. Written as DNA, the CDR3 is TGTGCCAGCAGCTTAATGCAAGGGGGAAATGAAAAACTGTTTTTT. Protein sequence: CASSLMQGGNEKLFF.

V and J are TRBV6-4 and TRBJ2-7, with D perhaps matching TRBD2 (5 bases). This CDR3 is 15 amino acids long. CDR1 MRHNA and CDR2 SNTAGT come from the germline V gene. The germline V and J ends were trimmed by 4 bases and 0 bases, with 13 bases remaining between them. This CDR3 reads CASSVQMGSSYEQYF. The CDR3 DNA reads as TGTGCCAGCAGTGTACAGATGGGGAGCTCCTACGAGCAGTACTTC.

This sequence joins TRBV2 and TRBJ1-5, with no clear D. Trimming removed 6 bases at V and 5 bases at J, with 5 bases between. The CDR3 consists of 11 residues. Germline V gene sequence: CDR1 SNHLY, CDR2 FYNNEI. CDR3 residues: CASRLDQPQHF. The CDR3 region has the DNA TGTGCCAGCAGACTAGATCAGCCCCAGCATTTT.

This chain uses TRBV28 with TRBJ1-1; D perhaps matches TRBD1 (5 bases). Trimming took 10 bases from V and 0 from J, leaving 9 bases between them. Germline V gives CDR1 MDHEN, CDR2 SYDVKM. CDR3 length: 12 residues. CDR3 DNA: TGTGCCACACGACAGATGAACACTGAAGCTTTCTTT. Encoded protein: CATRQMNTEAFF.

The chain uses TRBV28 and TRBJ2-7; 11 bases map to TRBD1. Germline V gene data show CDR1 as MDHEN and CDR2 as SYDVKM. This CDR3 contains 15 residues. V gave up 6 bases and J gave up 3 bases; unmatched junction bases: 7. The CDR3 sequence is CASRSHGTGGYEQYF. CDR3 DNA sequence: TGTGCCAGCAGGAGCCACGGGACAGGGGGCTACGAGCAGTACTTC.